This TCR beta chain derives from a study of monozygotic twins with inflammatory bowel disease (dated by TCRdb to about 2019). In terms of the full investigation: In total, around 30 monozygotic twin pairs made up the full study: 19 Danish pairs, all IBD-discordant, plus nine German pairs, of which four were IBD-concordant and five were IBD-discordant. Disease-associated traits were sought mainly through comparisons between IBD patients and their genetically identical healthy co-twins within discordant pairs. Each individual had, on average, about 151 000 unique TCRalpha sequences and 181 000 unique TCRbeta sequences available for analysis. Here is what the overall study found, with its caveats: The analysis was unable to tell different T cell subtypes apart. Measured by the inverse Simpson index, TCRbeta repertoire diversity was lower in IBD patients than in their healthy co-twins. Compared with healthy twins, IBD patients had fewer clonotypes in common with other individuals, a difference most pronounced in patients showing signs of disease activity. Background noise and inter-individual variability may have been introduced into the repertoires by the differing immunosuppressive treatments among patients. No difference in repertoire similarity was observed between concordant and discordant twins, possibly owing to limited statistical power. No single strong signal or clonotype linked to IBD turned up in the results, so the idea that one exists was not supported.

From each donor, a 2.5 ml peripheral blood sample was drawn into PAXgene tubes and stored at -80 degrees C. Without any T cell sorting, total RNA was extracted from whole blood using the PAXgene blood miRNA kit on an automated QIAcube. Peripheral blood from monozygotic twin pairs who were concordant or discordant for inflammatory bowel disease underwent deep TCRalpha and TCRbeta repertoire profiling using unique molecular barcoding. For every twin pair, smoking habits were documented, and each individual was categorised as a current, former or never smoker. To note about this clonotype: Its antigen is currently not known.

Library construction relied on 5' RACE. Preparation of each TCR library used 3,500 to 4,500 ng of total RNA. cDNA was synthesized with SMARTScribe reverse transcriptase in eight separate reactions per sample. Unique molecular identifiers containing a 6-nucleotide sample barcode were introduced through template switching during cDNA synthesis. TCRalpha and TCRbeta cDNA was amplified in two nested PCRs of about 16 and 10 cycles, and bead purification was carried out after each PCR. Before amplification, the cDNA was both treated with uracil DNA-glycosylase and purified with the QIAquick PCR purification kit. The second PCR was the step at which Illumina TruSeq-compatible adapters and sample-specific barcodes were added. TapeStation and Qubit were used to check library quality and concentration, and roughly 4.8 ng of each library went into the pool. Sequencing of the pooled libraries was done on an Illumina HiSeq2500 single-index Rapid Run using custom sequencing primers and 2 x 100 bp reads. Under the source paper's analysis protocol: PCR and sequencing errors were corrected by UMI-based consensus assembly using MiGEC version 1.2.6. MiXCR version 2.1.1 was used to carry out V(D)J alignment, clonotype assembly and CDR3 extraction. To normalise gene usage, clonotype sharing and MAIT/NKT TCR abundance, the top 1000, 10 000 and 20 000 clonotypes in each sample were analysed. After downsampling to 27 000 UMIs, diversity was calculated as the inverse Simpson index using the vegan R package. Paired Mann-Whitney U tests on discordant twin pairs were used, with Benjamini-Hochberg multiple-testing correction. The reads were reprocessed in TCRdb, with one entry per CDR3 protein sequence and no accompanying DNA. What appears here as the V and J calls and clone size reflects TCRdb's work, not the paper's. The table for this sample records over 110,000 distinct CDR3 sequences. Approximately 2.5% of the sample lies in the top ten.

The CDR3 spans 14 residues, from the cysteine through the phenylalanine. No DNA sequence was recorded. The germline V gene sets CDR1 to MGHDK and CDR2 to SYGVNS. The sequenced sample consisted of blood. The sequence came from a human donor with ulcerative colitis or Crohn's disease, or a healthy co-twin of an affected twin (not recorded which). Rearrangement joined TRBV25-1 to TRBJ1-5; there is no DNA to check the TCRdb D call of TRBD1. The CDR3 reads as follows: CASSESTGNQPQHF.